These 26 T cell receptor beta chains share one sample of origin, sequenced in a study of T cell repertoires in cytomegalovirus infection. Each CDR3 protein gets one entry after TCRdb re-called the reads with MiXCR. The table records hundreds of thousands of distinct CDR3 sequences, about a sixth of them present only once. Sequenced input: PBMCs. The receptors were gathered from a human donor in good health (CMV status not recorded). Some clones in this sample may be carry-over from other donors' samples.

Many counts were recorded for this clonotype. The chain combines TRBV6-1 with TRBJ2-7; 7 bases map to TRBD1. The CDR3 has 14 residues. The V gene's germline CDR1 is MNHNS and CDR2 SASEGT. The V segment lost 5 bases and the J segment 4 bases; nucleotides outside the gene matches: 8. Written as DNA, the CDR3 is TGTGCCAGCAGTCAATCCGGGACAGCATACGAGCAGTACTTC. Amino acid sequence: CASSQSGTAYEQYF.

In its sample, this clonotype was seen many times. The chain uses TRBV28 and TRBJ2-5; 7 positions agree with TRBD1. Looked up from germline, CDR1 is MDHEN and CDR2 is SYDVKM. This CDR3 is built from 15 residues. The V segment lost 3 bases and the J segment 1 base; nucleotides outside the gene matches: 5. The CDR3 DNA is TGTGCCAGCAGTTTGGAGACAGGGACCCAAGAGACCCAGTACTTC. This sequence encodes CASSLETGTQETQYF.

This chain joins TRBV3-1 and TRBJ1-1; TRBD1 aligns across 7 bases. Germline-derived CDR1 and CDR2 are LGHDT and YNNKEL (reference sequence). This CDR3 comprises 20 residues. Trimming at V came to 0 bases and at J to 6 bases, leaving 22 bases not matched to a gene. The CDR3: CASSQDSINPGQTKPSEAFF. In DNA, the CDR3 is TGTGCCAGCAGCCAAGACTCGATTAACCCGGGACAGACAAAGCCCTCTGAAGCTTTCTTT.

There are a few counts of this clonotype. V is TRBV11-1 and J is TRBJ1-1, with D perhaps matching TRBD1 (5 bases). This CDR3 spans 11 amino acids. The germline CDR1 and CDR2 sequences are SGHAT and FQDESV (reference sequence). Trimming stripped 6 bases from V and 7 bases from J, with 9 bases between. The CDR3 spells CASSLRDEAFF. The CDR3 DNA reads TGTGCCAGCAGTCTCAGGGATGAAGCTTTCTTT.

The table lists this clonotype with a few counts. This chain uses TRBV28 with TRBJ2-7; a possible D gene is TRBD1 (6 bases). Trimming took off 6 bases at V and 2 bases at J, with 14 bases between the two ends. There are 14 residues in the CDR3. Germline values: CDR1 MDHEN, CDR2 SYDVKM. CDR3 in amino acids: CASSPKTGTYEQYF. CDR3 coding DNA: TGTGCCAGCAGCCCAAAGACAGGAACCTACGAGCAGTACTTC.

This clonotype showed up just a few times. The J gene is TRBJ2-1, the V gene TRBV5-1, with unresolved D. The germline V and J ends were trimmed by 1 base and 8 bases, with 13 bases remaining between them. CDR1 and CDR2 (germline): SGHRS, YFSETQ. CDR3 length: 14 residues. The CDR3 here is CASSLWPTNYEQFF. The CDR3 nucleotides read TGCGCCAGCAGCTTGTGGCCTACTAACTATGAGCAGTTCTTC.

This clonotype was seen only a few times. V and J are TRBV20-1 and TRBJ2-1, with D perhaps being TRBD1 or TRBD2 (5 bases each). V was trimmed by 3 bases and J by 0 bases, leaving 12 bases between them. This CDR3 region has 15 residues. Germline values: CDR1 DFQATT, CDR2 SNEGSKA (reference sequence). The CDR3 loop reads CSASRDPNSYNEQFF. CDR3 DNA: TGCAGTGCTAGTCGGGACCCTAACTCCTACAATGAGCAGTTCTTC.

The chain couples TRBV25-1 to TRBJ2-6; D is ambiguous. Germline V gene sequence: CDR1 MGHDK, CDR2 SYGVNS. CDR3 length equals 15 residues. The V and J ends lost 4 bases and 0 bases respectively, with 7 bases between them. Written as DNA, the CDR3 is TGTGCCAGCAGTGCTACGACCTCTGGGGCCAACGTCCTGACTTTC. Translated, it gives CASSATTSGANVLTF.

The chain uses TRBV5-8 and TRBJ2-3; the D gene could be TRBD1 or TRBD2 (6 bases each). The germline V and J ends were trimmed by 6 bases and 6 bases, with 23 bases remaining between them. The CDR3 consists of 16 residues. Per germline, CDR1 SGHTS and CDR2 YDEGEE. The CDR3 bases are TGTGCCAGCATCCAATCCGGGACAAGGAGGGTGGATACGCAGTATTTT. Translating it yields CASIQSGTRRVDTQYF. The full variable domain, with the rest looked up from reference TRBV5-8 and TRBJ2-3, is EAGVTQSPTHLIKTRGQQATLRCSPISGHTSVYWYQQALGLGLQFLLWYDEGEERNRGNFPPRFSGRQFPNYSSELNVNALELEDSALYLCASIQSGTRRVDTQYFGPGTRLTVL.

The rearrangement uses TRBV5-6 and TRBJ2-1, with a possible D match to TRBD1 (6 bases). Germline V gene data show CDR1 as SGHDT and CDR2 as YYEEEE. The V gene lost 4 bases and the J gene lost 5 bases, with 22 bases spanning the gap. The CDR3 length is 17 residues. DNA of the CDR3: TGTGCCAGCAGCAGACGGATTACAGGGTGGAGAGACAATGAGCAGTTCTTC. Translation: CASSRRITGWRDNEQFF.

This clonotype was counted at least ten times. This rearrangement joins TRBV7-2 to TRBJ2-7; tentative D call: TRBD2 (7 bases). V shed 0 bases and J shed 2 bases, with 11 bases lying between them. Germline CDR1 is SGHTA and CDR2 is FQGNSA. The CDR3 runs to 15 residues. The CDR3 loop reads CASSLAGGRPYEQYF. The CDR3 region has the DNA TGTGCCAGCAGCTTAGCCGGGGGGCGTCCCTACGAGCAGTACTTC.

The chain has TRBV28 and TRBJ1-3; 9 bases agree with TRBD1. Per the germline V gene, CDR1 is MDHEN and CDR2 is SYDVKM. There are 15 residues in the CDR3. V shed 7 bases, J shed 8 bases, and the junction held 12 bases outside the gene matches. As DNA, the CDR3 is TGTGCCAGCATTCCCCGGACAGGGGTAGGAGACACCATATATTTT. This translates into CASIPRTGVGDTIYF.

The sample holds many counts of this clonotype. The genes are TRBV12-5 and TRBJ2-2; 8 bases line up with TRBD1. Germline CDR1 and CDR2: LGHNT and FRNRAP. The CDR3 covers 16 residues. The trim removed 1 base at V and 4 bases at J, leaving 5 bases unmatched. DNA for the CDR3: TGTGCTAGTGGTTTGGGAGGACAGGGTGCCACCGGGGAGCTGTTTTTT. It yields the protein CASGLGGQGATGELFF.

At least ten counts were recorded for this clonotype. The chain is built from TRBV12-3 or TRBV12-4 and TRBJ1-4; 8 bases align to TRBD1. The CDR3 sequence is 15 residues long. With V trimmed by 5 bases and J by 7 bases, 9 bases remained unmatched. The CDR3 reads CASSPRTGTGEKLFF. The CDR3 DNA follows: TGTGCCAGCAGTCCCCGGACAGGGACGGGTGAAAAACTGTTTTTT.

This clonotype was observed at least ten times. V usage is TRBV7-9 and J usage is TRBJ2-1; D ambiguous. Trimming took 4 bases from V and 10 from J, leaving 17 bases between them. Germline-derived CDR1 and CDR2 are SEHNR and FQNEAQ (reference sequence). This CDR3 is built from 14 residues. CDR3 region: CASSSFTALGEQFF. The CDR3 DNA follows: TGTGCCAGCAGCTCCTTTACAGCCCTCGGAGAGCAGTTCTTC.

This clonotype was seen many times. The V call is TRBV7-8, the J call TRBJ1-4; D is ambiguous. Trimming removed 5 bases at V and 8 bases at J, with 12 bases between. Looked up from germline, CDR1 is SGHVS and CDR2 is FQNEAQ. The CDR3 has 13 amino acids. This CDR3 is CASSPMGGEKLFF. The CDR3 DNA reads as TGTGCCAGCAGCCCAATGGGAGGGGAAAAACTGTTTTTT.

This clonotype has a count of ten or more. J is TRBJ2-1 and V is TRBV7-2; D unresolved. Germline V gene data show CDR1 as SGHTA and CDR2 as FQGNSA. This CDR3 contains 14 residues. Between the trimmed V and J ends, which lost 1 base and 8 bases, there was a span of 12 bases. The CDR3 protein is CASSLGVGYDEQFF. The DNA for the CDR3 is TGTGCCAGCAGCTTAGGAGTCGGGTATGATGAGCAGTTCTTC. Supplemented by reference TRBV7-2 and TRBJ2-1, the full variable domain reads GAGVSQSPSNKVTEKGKDVELRCDPISGHTALYWYRQSLGQGLEFLIYFQGNSAPDKSGLPSDRFSAERTGGSVSTLTIQRTQQEDSAVYLCASSLGVGYDEQFFGPGTRLTVL.

This clonotype was observed many times. The chain uses TRBV7-2 and TRBJ2-5, with TRBD2 matching 12 bases. V dropped 6 bases and J dropped 5; count of bases not matched to a gene: 7. Per the germline V gene, CDR1 is SGHTA and CDR2 is FQGNSA. The CDR3 runs 15 residues. The CDR3 DNA sequence: TGTGCCAGCAGTCTAGCGGGGGGGTCCTTCGAGACCCAGTACTTC. This sequence encodes CASSLAGGSFETQYF. The full variable domain, completed using reference TRBV7-2 and TRBJ2-5, is GAGVSQSPSNKVTEKGKDVELRCDPISGHTALYWYRQSLGQGLEFLIYFQGNSAPDKSGLPSDRFSAERTGGSVSTLTIQRTQQEDSAVYLCASSLAGGSFETQYFGPGTRLLVL.

The chain uses TRBV6-5 and TRBJ2-3; 14 positions match TRBD2. The germline V gene encodes CDR1 MNHEY and CDR2 SVGAGI. V dropped 7 bases and J dropped 6; count of bases not matched to a gene: 9. CDR3 length: 16 residues. The CDR3 DNA sequence: TGTGCCAGCAAGTCGGGACTAGCGGGGGCCTGGGATACGCAGTATTTT. Translating it yields CASKSGLAGAWDTQYF.

In its sample, this clonotype was seen many times. V is TRBV7-2 and J is TRBJ1-5, with D possibly being TRBD1 (5 bases). V was trimmed by 2 bases and J by 6 bases, leaving 14 bases between them. Germline V lookup: CDR1 SGHTA, CDR2 FQGNSA. CDR3 size: 15 residues. The CDR3 region has the DNA TGTGCCAGCAGCTTAACAGGCGGGGGAGGTCAGCCCCAGCATTTT. Amino acid sequence: CASSLTGGGGQPQHF.

This clonotype was observed many times. The chain employs TRBV7-8 and TRBJ1-5; TRBD1 agrees at 8 bases. Trimming took 5 bases from V and 5 from J; bases not matched to a gene: 20. The germline V gene encodes CDR1 SGHVS and CDR2 FQNEAQ. This CDR3 region has 19 residues. CDR3 loop: CASSPRVFRTGSRDQPQHF. The CDR3 coding sequence is TGTGCCAGCAGCCCAAGGGTTTTTCGGACAGGGAGCCGCGATCAGCCCCAGCATTTT.

The CDR3 here is CSVEGGQFEGQYF. The CDR3 DNA reads TGCAGCGTTGAAGGGGGCCAGTTCGAGGGGCAGTACTTC. This chain connects TRBV29-1 to TRBJ2-7; D is possibly TRBD1 or TRBD2 (5 bases each). CDR1 and CDR2 (germline): SQVTM, ANQGSEA. V lost 1 base and J lost 9, with 16 bases in between. The CDR3 is 13 amino acids.

This clonotype came up many times. The chain has TRBV4-3 and TRBJ1-1; no clear D gene. CDR1 and CDR2 from the germline V gene are LGHNA and YSLEER. The CDR3 sequence is 16 residues long. With 3 bases removed from V and 6 bases from J, the gap between germline ends came to 20 bases. CDR3 loop: CASSHNRLDPEAEAFF. The CDR3 nucleotides read TGCGCCAGCAGCCATAATCGACTGGACCCCGAGGCTGAAGCTTTCTTT.

The chain has TRBV28 and TRBJ2-5, with 8 bases lining up with TRBD2. This CDR3 spans 13 amino acids. The germline V gene encodes CDR1 MDHEN and CDR2 SYDVKM. Germline trimming cut 7 bases from V and 4 bases from J; bases unmatched to any gene: 5. This CDR3 reads CASMSGGGETQYF. In nucleotides, the CDR3 is TGTGCCAGCATGAGCGGGGGAGGAGAGACCCAGTACTTC.

There are many counts of this clonotype. J is TRBJ2-5 and V is TRBV7-2; D might be TRBD1 or TRBD2, each matching 5 bases. The CDR3 consists of 14 residues. V shed 5 bases and J shed 2 bases, with 12 bases lying between them. CDR1 is SGHTA, CDR2 FQGNSA, per germline. The CDR3 nucleotides are TGTGCCAGCAGCAAACCGGGACGGCAAGAGACCCAGTACTTC. It is translated as CASSKPGRQETQYF.

J is TRBJ1-1 and V is TRBV28; D not resolved. This CDR3 has 13 residues. V was pared by 5 bases and J by 8 bases, with 15 bases between. Germline V gene sequence: CDR1 MDHEN, CDR2 SYDVKM. In DNA, the CDR3 is TGTGCCAGCAGTCGAGAGATGGACCTAGAAGCTTTCTTT. Protein sequence: CASSREMDLEAFF.